Shown below are 8 T cell receptor beta chains from a single sample sequenced in a study of identical twins. TCRdb reprocessed the 5' RACE reads with MiXCR, giving one entry per CDR3 protein. The repertoire holds 350,000 to 500,000 distinct CDR3 sequences, roughly 18% seen once, with around 10% in the top ten. The sample taken for sequencing was naive T cells sorted from blood. Every receptor here comes from a man aged 50 or older in good health.

The sample holds many counts of this clonotype. The chain uses TRBV13 and TRBJ2-3, with 7 bases matching TRBD1. CDR1 and CDR2 (germline): PRHDT, FYEKMQ (reference sequence). Trimming at V came to 3 bases and at J to 0 bases, leaving 3 bases not matched to a gene. The CDR3 runs 15 residues. The CDR3 coding sequence is TGTGCCAGCAGCTTGGGACAGCCTAGCACAGATACGCAGTATTTT. Translated, it gives CASSLGQPSTDTQYF.

In its sample, this clonotype was seen many times. The V gene is TRBV19, the J gene TRBJ1-5, with TRBD1 matching over 8 bases. V lost 3 bases to trimming and J lost 0 bases; unmatched junction nucleotides: 13. Germline CDR1 LNHDA, CDR2 SQIVND (reference sequence). The length of the CDR3 is 19 residues. CDR3 DNA: TGTGCCAGTAGTATGGGAGCCGGGACAGGAGAATATAGCAATCAGCCCCAGCATTTT. Its protein product is CASSMGAGTGEYSNQPQHF.

This clonotype was seen repeatedly, ten times or more. The gene calls are TRBV20-1 and TRBJ2-4, with 9 positions matching TRBD1. Trimming removed 0 bases from V and 4 bases from J; junction bases left unmatched: 4. Germline CDR1 DFQATT, CDR2 SNEGSKA (reference sequence). This CDR3 comprises 15 residues. In DNA form, the CDR3 reads TGCAGTGCTAGAGAGGCCGGACAGGGGAAAAACATTCAGTACTTC. Protein: CSAREAGQGKNIQYF.

The chain links TRBV11-2 to TRBJ2-5; D gene uncertain. V dropped 7 bases and J dropped 5 bases, with 23 bases sitting between them. This CDR3 has 16 amino acids. The germline V gene has CDR1 SGHAT and CDR2 FQNNGV. The CDR3 loop is CASNSLKGVRRETQYF. The CDR3 DNA reads as TGTGCCAGCAACTCCTTAAAGGGTGTGCGCAGGGAGACCCAGTACTTC.

This clonotype was detected only a few times. The chain has TRBV24-1 and TRBJ2-3; 7 nucleotides agree with TRBD1. Trimming cost V 2 bases and J 10 bases; bases outside gene matches: 8. This CDR3 spans 14 amino acids. CDR1 KGHDR and CDR2 SFDVKD come from the germline V gene. Here the CDR3 reads CATSDSTTGPAQYF. DNA for the CDR3: TGTGCCACCAGTGATTCCACGACAGGGCCTGCGCAGTATTTT.

The table lists this clonotype with a few counts. The chain links TRBV5-1 to TRBJ1-6; a weak D match, TRBD1 (5 bases). Germline V gene lookup returns CDR1 SGHRS and CDR2 YFSETQ. The CDR3 sequence is 15 residues long. Deletions cut 3 bases from V and 7 bases from J, with 14 bases between. In DNA form, the CDR3 reads TGCGCCAGCAGCTCCCAACCGGGACCAAATTCACCCCTCCACTTT. Protein: CASSSQPGPNSPLHF.

The V and J genes are TRBV7-3 and TRBJ2-1; tentative D call: TRBD2 (6 bases). Trimming pared 0 bases from V and 9 bases from J, leaving 12 bases between. The germline CDR1 and CDR2 sequences are SGHTA and FQGTGA. The CDR3 spans 14 residues. The CDR3 DNA reads TGTGCCAGCAGCTTAACGTCCGGACTAAGTGAGCAGTTCTTC. Translation: CASSLTSGLSEQFF. Full variable domain (missing parts from reference TRBV7-3 and TRBJ2-1): GAGVSQTPSNKVTEKGKYVELRCDPISGHTALYWYRQSLGQGPEFLIYFQGTGAADDSGLPNDRFFAVRPEGSVSTLKIQRTERGDSAVYLCASSLTSGLSEQFFGPGTRLTVL.

This clonotype was found a few times. This chain joins TRBV29-1 and TRBJ1-1; D gene uncertain. Germline values: CDR1 SQVTM, CDR2 ANQGSEA. This CDR3 is 14 amino acids long. Between the trimmed V and J ends, which lost 2 bases and 0 bases, there was a span of 10 bases. Here the CDR3 DNA reads TGCAGCGTTGAAAAGGACTCCCTGAACACTGAAGCTTTCTTT. It yields the protein CSVEKDSLNTEAFF.